This T cell receptor beta chain was retrieved from a study of PD-L1 blockade in urothelial cancer. Whole-study context: Earlier, patients had received 0 to 3 chemotherapy regimens. Median T cell yield per blood sample was 110,000 to 150,000 cells.

This clone was recorded only once. Time point meaning: pretreatment peripheral blood. There were between 1 and 8 samples from each patient, taken pretreatment and on-treatment. Each PCR had synthetic TCR analog templates added to it as a spike-in. Only in-frame clones appear in the TCRdb table, and some are missing; sequencing was by immunoSEQ multiplex PCR. This table holds about 57,000 clones, roughly 76% found once. The receptor's source is a man aged 65 to 79 with urothelial cancer. The specimen comprised PBMCs, sampled around atezolizumab (anti-PD-L1) treatment.

CDR3 loop: CASSETGLAIDEQYF. For the CDR3, the DNA is TGTGCCAGCAGTGAAACAGGACTAGCAATCGACGAGCAGTACTTC. The rearrangement uses TRBV6-1 and TRBJ2-7, with 8 bases matching TRBD2. Germline CDR1 and CDR2: MNHNS and SASEGT. The CDR3 has 15 residues. V was pared by 2 bases and J by 5 bases, with 8 bases of the junction left unmatched.